Listed here are 26 T cell receptor beta chains from one sample, sequenced in a study of shared clonotypes between healthy human individuals (dated by TCRdb to 2020 to 2021). Receptor libraries were prepared by the immunoSEQ multiplex PCR assay. Drawn from immuneACCESS, this table holds only the in-frame rearrangements with V and J called that TCRdb kept. Clones are partly lost; checked studies trace under half to an unresolved V gene and leave the rest unexplained. In this sample the table shows 2 million to 2.5 million clones, less than 95% of which occur a single time. In total, the top ten clones hold 0.3% to 0.4% of the sample. Source material: naive CD4+ T cells from PBMCs. Interpreted using the paper, the cell subset or site label stands for: CD45RA+ positively selected. The origin of the receptors is a man between 18 and 35 years old in good health. Some clones in this sample may be carry-over from other donors' samples.

The V gene is TRBV13, the J gene TRBJ2-5, with 7 bases fitting TRBD2. Germline V gene lookup returns CDR1 PRHDT and CDR2 FYEKMQ (reference sequence). The CDR3 runs 16 residues. After removal of 5 bases from V and 2 bases from J, the junction contained 11 bases not matched to a gene. CDR3: CASSLIAGNLQETQYF. The CDR3 DNA follows: TGTGCCAGCAGCCTTATAGCGGGTAATCTGCAAGAGACCCAGTACTTC.

The chain's CDR3 is CASSLSSVSSYEQYF. The CDR3 DNA is TGTGCCAGCAGCTTAAGTTCGGTTAGCTCCTACGAGCAGTACTTC. V gene TRBV11-2 combines with J gene TRBJ2-7; unclear D gene. The CDR3 contains 15 residues. The germline V and J ends were trimmed by 2 bases and 0 bases, with 11 bases remaining between them. Germline CDR1 is SGHAT and CDR2 is FQNNGV.

The chain combines TRBV6-6 with TRBJ2-6; TRBD2 is a possible D gene (5 bases). Germline V gives CDR1 MNHNY, CDR2 SVGAGI (reference sequence). V dropped 5 bases and J dropped 4 bases, with 12 bases sitting between them. This CDR3 contains 15 residues. For the CDR3, the DNA is TGTGCCAGCAGTACGAGGGCCAGGGGGGCCAACGTCCTGACTTTC. It encodes CASSTRARGANVLTF.

The V gene is TRBV5-1, the J gene TRBJ1-4; the match to TRBD1 covers 8 bases. The CDR3 sequence is 12 residues long. With V trimmed by 1 base and J by 11 bases, 1 base remained unmatched. Germline loops: CDR1 SGHRS, CDR2 YFSETQ. The CDR3: CASSLTGGKLFF. In DNA form, the CDR3 reads TGCGCCAGCAGCTTGACAGGGGGGAAACTGTTTTTT. Full variable domain (remainder filled in from reference TRBV5-1 and TRBJ1-4): KAGVTQTPRYLIKTRGQQVTLSCSPISGHRSVSWYQQTPGQGLQFLFEYFSETQRNKGNFPGRFSGRQFSNSRSEMNVSTLELGDSALYLCASSLTGGKLFFGSGTQLSVL.

The V gene is TRBV6-6, the J gene TRBJ1-1, with D uncertain. Germline CDR1 and CDR2: MNHNY and SVGAGI (reference sequence). Deletions cut 2 bases from V and 1 base from J, with 11 bases between. The length of the CDR3 is 15 residues. CDR3 nucleotide sequence: TGTGCCAGCAGTTACCCCGGAGGACCGAACACTGAAGCTTTCTTT. Translating gives CASSYPGGPNTEAFF.

The genes are TRBV5-6 and TRBJ2-5, with D possibly being TRBD1 (6 bases). The CDR3 covers 16 residues. Trimming took off 1 base at V and 5 bases at J, with 18 bases between the two ends. Germline V lookup: CDR1 SGHDT, CDR2 YYEEEE. The CDR3: CASSLPGRGSGETQYF. Here the CDR3 DNA reads TGTGCCAGCAGCTTGCCCGGCAGGGGATCGGGGGAGACCCAGTACTTC.

The chain is built from TRBV5-1 and TRBJ2-7, with 7 bases lining up with TRBD2. CDR1 is SGHRS, CDR2 YFSETQ, per germline. The CDR3 loop spans 17 amino acids. V shed 4 bases, J shed 0 bases, and the junction held 13 bases outside the gene matches. DNA for the CDR3: TGCGCCAGCAGCAAATACGGCCTAGCGGAGACCTCCTACGAGCAGTACTTC. Residues: CASSKYGLAETSYEQYF.

The chain combines TRBV18 with TRBJ2-7; TRBD1 might be the D (6 bases). Germline-derived CDR1 and CDR2 are KGHSH and LQKENI. V was pared by 3 bases and J by 3 bases, with 12 bases between. The CDR3 extends over 14 amino acids. The CDR3 reads CASSPYAGDYEQYF. The CDR3 DNA reads TGTGCCAGCTCACCGTACGCAGGGGACTACGAGCAGTACTTC.

V gene TRBV30 combines with J gene TRBJ2-7; 7 bases are a match to TRBD2. The CDR3 has 14 amino acids. Germline CDR1 is GTSNPN and CDR2 is SVGIG (reference sequence). V shed 2 bases, J shed 7 bases, and the junction held 11 bases outside the gene matches. CDR3 region: CAWSPSSGRREQYF. As DNA, the CDR3 is TGTGCCTGGAGTCCCTCCTCCGGGAGGCGAGAGCAGTACTTC.

The chain uses TRBV2 and TRBJ2-7; D gene ambiguous. V lost 5 bases and J 0 bases, leaving 14 bases between the germline ends. CDR1 SNHLY and CDR2 FYNNEI come from the germline V gene. This CDR3 spans 15 amino acids. The CDR3 sequence is CASSRGGYSSYEQYF. The CDR3 nucleotides read TGTGCCAGCAGTCGCGGCGGTTATAGCTCCTACGAGCAGTACTTC.

This chain uses TRBV5-1 with TRBJ2-7; D perhaps matches TRBD2 (6 bases). This CDR3 contains 14 residues. Looked up from germline, CDR1 is SGHRS and CDR2 is YFSETQ. Trimming cost V 1 base and J 3 bases, with 11 bases left between them. This chain's CDR3 is CASSLRGNDYEQYF. In DNA form, the CDR3 reads TGCGCCAGCAGCTTGCGGGGGAATGACTACGAGCAGTACTTC.

V usage is TRBV28 and J usage is TRBJ1-2; tentatively, D is TRBD1 (6 bases). Deletions cut 5 bases from V and 5 bases from J, with 18 bases between. The length of the CDR3 is 15 residues. From germline, CDR1 is MDHEN and CDR2 SYDVKM. CDR3 sequence reads: CASSPRQDPSYGYTF. The CDR3 DNA reads TGTGCCAGCAGTCCTAGACAGGACCCTTCGTATGGCTACACCTTC.

This chain uses TRBV2 with TRBJ2-1; D is possibly TRBD2 (5 bases). Deletions cut 4 bases from V and 3 bases from J, with 7 bases between. From germline, CDR1 is SNHLY and CDR2 FYNNEI. This CDR3 has 13 residues. CDR3 loop: CASSVGDYNEQFF. DNA of the CDR3: TGTGCCAGCAGTGTCGGGGACTACAATGAGCAGTTCTTC. The whole variable domain, remainder taken from reference TRBV2 and TRBJ2-1, is EPEVTQTPSHQVTQMGQEVILRCVPISNHLYFYWYRQILGQKVEFLVSFYNNEISEKSEIFDDQFSVERPDGSNFTLKIRSTKLEDSAMYFCASSVGDYNEQFFGPGTRLTVL.

The V gene is TRBV30, the J gene TRBJ1-3; D is possibly TRBD1 (5 bases). This CDR3 has 10 residues. CDR1 GTSNPN and CDR2 SVGIG come from the germline V gene (reference sequence). Between the trimmed V and J ends, which lost 5 bases and 8 bases, there was a span of 7 bases. The CDR3 sequence is CAWGGHTIYF. As DNA, the CDR3 is TGTGCCTGGGGGGGACACACCATATATTTT.

V and J are TRBV28 and TRBJ2-7; TRBD1 aligns across 8 bases. Germline assignment: CDR1 MDHEN and CDR2 SYDVKM. V shed 5 bases, J shed 6 bases, and the junction held 6 bases outside the gene matches. The CDR3 is made up of 13 amino acids. The CDR3 DNA reads as TGTGCCAGCAGTCGGACAGGGTGGGGCGAGCAGTACTTC. This translates into CASSRTGWGEQYF.

This chain links TRBV14 with TRBJ2-1; D ambiguous. V gave up 1 base and J gave up 12 bases, with 22 bases separating them. Germline V CDR1 and CDR2: SGHDN, FVKESK. This CDR3 contains 16 residues. CDR3 loop: CASSQVWTPKTLGQFF. In DNA form, the CDR3 reads TGTGCCAGCAGCCAAGTATGGACGCCAAAGACCCTGGGGCAGTTCTTC.

The gene calls are TRBV11-1 and TRBJ2-5; D gene uncertain. V lost 5 bases, J lost 2 bases, and 12 bases lay in between. Germline CDR1 SGHAT, CDR2 FQDESV (reference sequence). This CDR3 has 14 residues. The CDR3 DNA reads TGTGCCAGCAGCCCAACCCTTATTCAAGAGACCCAGTACTTC. It codes for CASSPTLIQETQYF.

The chain couples TRBV7-9 to TRBJ1-6, with D unclear. Trimming took off 4 bases at V and 7 bases at J, with 5 bases between the two ends. In germline, CDR1 is SEHNR, CDR2 FQNEAQ (reference sequence). The CDR3 has 12 residues. For the CDR3, the DNA is TGTGCCAGCAGCTCCACCAATTCACCCCTCCACTTT. This translates into CASSSTNSPLHF. Variable domain in full (rest from reference TRBV7-9 and TRBJ1-6): DTGVSQNPRHKITKRGQNVTFRCDPISEHNRLYWYRQTLGQGPEFLTYFQNEAQLEKSRLLSDRFSAERPKGSFSTLEIQRTEQGDSAMYLCASSSTNSPLHFGNGTRLTVT.

The chain combines TRBV7-9 with TRBJ2-3; 7 bases align to TRBD2. J was trimmed by 1 base and V by 3 bases; bases with no gene match: 1. The CDR3 sequence is 14 residues long. From germline, CDR1 is SEHNR and CDR2 FQNEAQ (reference sequence). The DNA for the CDR3 is TGTGCCAGCAGCTTTACTAGCGGCACAGATACGCAGTATTTT. Translated: CASSFTSGTDTQYF.

The table lists this clone with a count of one. The chain combines TRBV11-2 with TRBJ2-3; TRBD2 matches at 8 bases. Germline loops: CDR1 SGHAT, CDR2 FQNNGV. V lost 3 bases to trimming and J lost 5 bases; unmatched junction nucleotides: 10. The CDR3 loop spans 16 amino acids. This chain's CDR3 is CASSFLRGLAGDTQYF. CDR3 DNA: TGTGCCAGCAGCTTCTTACGTGGGCTAGCGGGAGATACGCAGTATTTT.

The chain links TRBV5-1 to TRBJ2-7; TRBD1 matches at 8 bases. Germline V CDR1 and CDR2: SGHRS, YFSETQ. The CDR3 has 13 residues. V trimming: 7 bases; J trimming: 10 bases; junction bases outside the gene matches: 13. CDR3 sequence: CASAMGPGGVQYF. The CDR3 bases are TGCGCCAGCGCTATGGGCCCAGGGGGCGTACAGTACTTC.

As for this clone: The same CDR3 arises from other DNA sequences in this sample as well. The J gene is TRBJ2-1, the V gene TRBV5-1; the D is unclear. V was shortened by 3 bases and J by 3 bases, with 4 bases between the two germline ends. CDR1 is SGHRS, CDR2 YFSETQ, per germline. The CDR3 runs 12 residues. Here the CDR3 DNA reads TGCGCCAGCAGCTATGACTACAATGAGCAGTTCTTC. This gives the protein CASSYDYNEQFF.

V is TRBV4-3 and J is TRBJ2-1, with 9 bases identical to TRBD1. The CDR3 is made up of 18 amino acids. Trimming cost V 0 bases and J 4 bases; bases outside gene matches: 10. Germline V gene data show CDR1 as LGHNA and CDR2 as YSLEER. CDR3 in amino acids: CASSQESTGTGLYNEQFF. The CDR3 bases are TGCGCCAGCAGCCAAGAATCGACGGGGACAGGGCTATACAATGAGCAGTTCTTC.

The rearrangement joins TRBV28 to TRBJ1-1, with a weak D call TRBD1 (5 bases). Trimming cost V 3 bases and J 5 bases, with 13 bases left between them. This CDR3 contains 14 residues. The germline V gene has CDR1 MDHEN and CDR2 SYDVKM. The CDR3 loop is CASSFKGLGTEAFF. As DNA, the CDR3 is TGTGCCAGCAGTTTTAAGGGGCTCGGGACTGAAGCTTTCTTT.

The rearrangement uses TRBV5-1 and TRBJ2-1; 8 bases line up with TRBD2. The V gene end was trimmed by 0 bases and the J gene end by 6 bases; junction bases not matched to a gene: 2. The CDR3 consists of 14 residues. CDR1 is SGHRS and CDR2 is YFSETQ in the germline V gene. The chain's CDR3 is CASSLVAGGNEQFF. As DNA, the CDR3 is TGCGCCAGCAGCTTGGTGGCGGGAGGCAATGAGCAGTTCTTC.

The chain uses TRBV7-6 and TRBJ2-5; TRBD2 matches at 9 bases. Germline CDR1 reads SGHVS; CDR2 reads FNYEAQ. V shed 1 base and J 5 bases; nucleotides not matched to a gene: 8. CDR3 length equals 16 residues. This CDR3 is CASSLGAGGPQETQYF. CDR3 nucleotides: TGTGCCAGCAGCTTAGGGGCGGGAGGGCCCCAGGAGACCCAGTACTTC.